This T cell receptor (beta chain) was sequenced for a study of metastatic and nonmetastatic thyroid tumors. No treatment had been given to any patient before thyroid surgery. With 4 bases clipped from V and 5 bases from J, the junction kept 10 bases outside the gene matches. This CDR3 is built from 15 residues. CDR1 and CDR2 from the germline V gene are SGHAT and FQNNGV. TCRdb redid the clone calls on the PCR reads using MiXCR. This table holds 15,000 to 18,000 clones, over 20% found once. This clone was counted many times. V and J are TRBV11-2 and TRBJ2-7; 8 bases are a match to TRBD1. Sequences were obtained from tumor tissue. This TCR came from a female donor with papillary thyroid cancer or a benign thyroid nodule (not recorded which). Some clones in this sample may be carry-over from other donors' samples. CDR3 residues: CASSSATGVRNEQYF. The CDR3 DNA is TGTGCCAGCAGCTCTGCGACAGGGGTGAGAAACGAGCAGTACTTC. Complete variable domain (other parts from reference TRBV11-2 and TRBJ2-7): EAGVAQSPRYKIIEKRQSVAFWCNPISGHATLYWYQQILGQGPKLLIQFQNNGVVDDSQLPKDRFSAERLKGVDSTLKIQPAKLEDSAVYLCASSSATGVRNEQYFGPGTRLTVT.